These 30 T cell receptor beta chains came from one sample sequenced in a study of blood T cell repertoires in COVID-19. Profiling relied on immunoSEQ multiplex PCR, and the TCRdb table lists in-frame clones only, not all of them. The repertoire holds approximately 280,000 clones, with approximately 84% as singletons. The sample consisted of peripheral blood. The source is a human donor with COVID-19, enrolled during active disease. The donor label of this sample is uncertain.

This clone is a singleton in its sample. The chain recombines TRBV7-2 with TRBJ2-1, with D possibly being TRBD2 (6 bases). CDR3 size: 14 residues. Trimming removed 3 bases at V and 4 bases at J, with 10 bases between. Germline lookup yields CDR1 SGHTA and CDR2 FQGNSA. CDR3 bases: TGTGCCAGCAGCTTGAGCGGGCCGTACAATGAGCAGTTCTTC. It codes for CASSLSGPYNEQFF. Based on the CDR3 plus reference TRBV7-2 and TRBJ2-1, the full variable domain is GAGVSQSPSNKVTEKGKDVELRCDPISGHTALYWYRQSLGQGLEFLIYFQGNSAPDKSGLPSDRFSAERTGGSVSTLTIQRTQQEDSAVYLCASSLSGPYNEQFFGPGTRLTVL.

The rearrangement uses TRBV7-2 and TRBJ2-7; 9 bases line up with TRBD1. After removal of 4 bases from V and 3 bases from J, the junction contained 4 bases not matched to a gene. Germline V gene lookup returns CDR1 SGHTA and CDR2 FQGNSA. The CDR3 length is 14 residues. The CDR3, as DNA: TGTGCCAGCAGCTCCCGACAGGGGGTCTACGAGCAGTACTTC. Amino acid sequence: CASSSRQGVYEQYF.

This chain links TRBV29-1 with TRBJ2-3; D uncertain. Germline CDR1 reads SQVTM; CDR2 reads ANQGSEA. V dropped 2 bases and J dropped 2 bases, with 8 bases sitting between them. This CDR3 is 13 amino acids long. The CDR3 nucleotides are TGCAGCGTTGAATTGGCGGACACAGATACGCAGTATTTT. This translates into CSVELADTDTQYF.

Here the CDR3 DNA reads TGTGCCAGCACCTCCGGAGCGGAAGAAGAGACCCAGTACTTC. Translation gives CASTSGAEEETQYF. The chain recombines TRBV28 with TRBJ2-5, with a weak D call TRBD2 (5 bases). The CDR3 runs to 14 residues. Trimming shortened V by 7 bases and J by 3 bases, and 15 bases separated the two germline ends. Germline values: CDR1 MDHEN, CDR2 SYDVKM.

The gene calls are TRBV4-2 and TRBJ2-3, with 9 bases lining up with TRBD2. Germline assignment: CDR1 LGHNA and CDR2 YNFKEQ. With V trimmed by 4 bases and J by 5 bases, 10 bases remained unmatched. The CDR3 runs 16 residues. The CDR3 nucleotides read TGTGCCAGCAGCCCCTCTCGCGGGAGGGCCTTAGATACGCAGTATTTT. This encodes CASSPSRGRALDTQYF.

The CDR3 coding sequence is TGTGCCAGCAGCTCTCCGGACTCGTATGAGCAGTTCTTC. Translation gives CASSSPDSYEQFF. The chain employs TRBV7-9 and TRBJ2-1, with D perhaps TRBD2 (5 bases). Germline CDR1 reads SEHNR; CDR2 reads FQNEAQ (reference sequence). This CDR3 is built from 13 residues. The V end was cut by 4 bases, the J end by 8 bases, with 12 bases between.

V gene TRBV6-1 combines with J gene TRBJ2-7; 7 nucleotides align to TRBD1. Germline V gives CDR1 MNHNS, CDR2 SASEGT. The CDR3 is 15 residues long. Germline trimming cut 2 bases from V and 3 bases from J; bases unmatched to any gene: 7. The CDR3 DNA reads as TGTGCCAGCAGTGAACCAGGCAGGGGGAGCTACGAGCAGTACTTC. This translates into CASSEPGRGSYEQYF.

The chain recombines TRBV19 with TRBJ1-2, with 7 bases aligning to TRBD1. The germline V gene encodes CDR1 LNHDA and CDR2 SQIVND (reference sequence). V dropped 7 bases and J dropped 6; count of bases not matched to a gene: 8. The CDR3 consists of 13 residues. CDR3 loop: CASTPGQYHGYTF. CDR3 DNA sequence: TGTGCCAGTACCCCGGGACAGTATCATGGCTACACCTTC.

This chain links TRBV27 with TRBJ2-1; 13 nucleotides line up with TRBD2. The CDR3 extends over 14 amino acids. V was clipped by 9 bases and J by 9 bases; unmatched bases: 8. Germline V gene data show CDR1 as MNHEY and CDR2 as SMNVEV (reference sequence). As DNA, the CDR3 is TGTGCCAGTAGGACTAGCGGGAGTAATGGTGAGCAGTTCTTC. As protein: CASRTSGSNGEQFF.

The chain carries TRBV7-2 and TRBJ2-7; 7 positions agree with TRBD1. This CDR3 has 15 amino acids. V shed 4 bases, J shed 3 bases, and the junction held 9 bases outside the gene matches. Germline assignment: CDR1 SGHTA and CDR2 FQGNSA. The CDR3 is CASSSYYRDSYEQYF. CDR3 DNA: TGTGCCAGCAGCTCATATTACCGGGACAGCTACGAGCAGTACTTC.

This sequence joins TRBV27 and TRBJ1-5, with 11 positions matching TRBD1. Per the germline V gene, CDR1 is MNHEY and CDR2 is SMNVEV (reference sequence). The CDR3 runs 18 residues. The J segment lost 1 base and the V segment lost 8 bases, leaving 13 bases of the junction unmatched. The CDR3 DNA is TGTGCCAGCCTAAGCACCGGGACAGGGGGAGGGAGCAATCAGCCCCAGCATTTT. This translates into CASLSTGTGGGSNQPQHF.

About this clone itself: The conserved phenylalanine or tryptophan normally closing the CDR3 is absent here, so this likely arose from a read error. The limits of the CDR3 on the DNA are not certain, so only TCRdb's listed CDR3 is given. The chain uses TRBV19 and TRBJ1-4; the table's D call of TRBD1 was not tested on the DNA. The CDR3 numbers 10 amino acids, ends counted. Germline lookup yields CDR1 LNHDA and CDR2 SQIVND (reference sequence). CDR3 sequence reads: CASKARRGRL.

The chain couples TRBV19 to TRBJ2-3; D may be TRBD2 (6 bases). This CDR3 is 14 amino acids long. The germline V and J ends were trimmed by 1 base and 3 bases, with 8 bases remaining between them. Germline V lookup: CDR1 LNHDA, CDR2 SQIVND (reference sequence). CDR3 DNA: TGTGCCAGTAGTATAGTTGGGAGGACAGATACGCAGTATTTT. The encoded protein is CASSIVGRTDTQYF.

The gene calls are TRBV27 and TRBJ2-2; TRBD2 matches at 9 bases. Per the germline V gene, CDR1 is MNHEY and CDR2 is SMNVEV (reference sequence). Losses at the gene ends were 3 bases for V and 7 bases for J; bases not matched to a gene: 6. CDR3 length: 15 residues. CDR3 amino acids: CASSLLAGTNGELFF. DNA for the CDR3: TGTGCCAGCAGTTTGCTAGCGGGAACGAACGGGGAGCTGTTTTTT.

This clone was seen once. The chain is built from TRBV19 and TRBJ2-3, with TRBD1 identical over 7 bases. The germline gives CDR1 LNHDA, CDR2 SQIVND (reference sequence). The CDR3 runs to 14 residues. The junction had 4 bases not matched to a gene; V was cut back by 7 bases and J by 0 bases. The CDR3 loop reads CASKTGISTDTQYF. The DNA of the CDR3 is TGTGCCAGTAAGACAGGGATTAGCACAGATACGCAGTATTTT. Full variable domain (rest looked up from reference TRBV19 and TRBJ2-3): DGGITQSPKYLFRKEGQNVTLSCEQNLNHDAMYWYRQDPGQGLRLIYYSQIVNDFQKGDIAEGYSVSREKKESFPLTVTSAQKNPTAFYLCASKTGISTDTQYFGPGTRLTVL.

V usage is TRBV11-2 and J usage is TRBJ2-5; TRBD2 matches 14 bases. The germline gives CDR1 SGHAT, CDR2 FQNNGV. J gave up 6 bases and V 5 bases, and 11 bases lay outside the gene matches. The CDR3 is made up of 17 amino acids. The CDR3 sequence: CASSPPGLAGGGKTQYF. As DNA, the CDR3 is TGTGCCAGCAGCCCGCCCGGACTAGCGGGAGGAGGGAAGACCCAGTACTTC.

This chain connects TRBV5-4 to TRBJ1-3, with TRBD1 matching over 8 bases. V lost 0 bases and J lost 0; bases outside the gene matches: 2. The CDR3 spans 16 residues. Germline V gene sequence: CDR1 SGHNT, CDR2 YYREEE (reference sequence). The CDR3 loop is CASSLDRGISGNTIYF. CDR3 coding DNA: TGTGCCAGCAGCTTGGACAGGGGGATCTCTGGAAACACCATATATTTT.

V is TRBV6-6 and J is TRBJ1-3; no definite D call. Per the germline V gene, CDR1 is MNHNY and CDR2 is SVGAGI (reference sequence). Trimming pared 4 bases from V and 0 bases from J, leaving 7 bases between. CDR3 length: 14 residues. The CDR3 loop reads CASSSRSSGNTIYF. DNA of the CDR3: TGTGCCAGCAGTTCGAGGTCCTCTGGAAACACCATATATTTT.

The chain is built from TRBV5-1 and TRBJ1-4; D remains unclear. The V end was cut by 0 bases, the J end by 5 bases, with 8 bases between. The CDR3 runs 14 residues. Germline V gene sequence: CDR1 SGHRS, CDR2 YFSETQ. This chain's CDR3 is CASSLDGENEKLFF. For the CDR3, the DNA is TGCGCCAGCAGCTTGGACGGGGAGAATGAAAAACTGTTTTTT. Together with reference TRBV5-1 and TRBJ1-4, the CDR3 gives the full variable domain: KAGVTQTPRYLIKTRGQQVTLSCSPISGHRSVSWYQQTPGQGLQFLFEYFSETQRNKGNFPGRFSGRQFSNSRSEMNVSTLELGDSALYLCASSLDGENEKLFFGSGTQLSVL.

In this sample, this clone turned up once. The V gene is TRBV5-1, the J gene TRBJ2-5, with 7 bases aligning to TRBD1. The CDR3 is 14 amino acids. V trimming: 4 bases; J trimming: 2 bases; junction bases outside the gene matches: 5. Germline-derived CDR1 and CDR2 are SGHRS and YFSETQ. The CDR3 nucleotides read TGCGCCAGCAGCCCGGGACAGCGGCAAGAGACCCAGTACTTC. Translating gives CASSPGQRQETQYF.

This chain uses TRBV6-1 with TRBJ1-2; 8 bases map to TRBD1. Germline CDR1 MNHNS, CDR2 SASEGT. V dropped 2 bases and J dropped 3; count of bases not matched to a gene: 8. The CDR3 is 16 residues long. CDR3: CASSEPGQERYYGYTF. The CDR3 DNA is TGTGCCAGCAGTGAACCGGGACAGGAACGATACTATGGCTACACCTTC.

Comment on this clone: The same CDR3 is also encoded by other DNA sequences in this sample. The V gene is TRBV10-3, the J gene TRBJ2-5, with TRBD2 as a possible D gene (6 bases). The CDR3 spans 14 residues. The ends were cut back, 2 bases at V and 2 bases at J, with 9 bases in the middle. Germline CDR1 ENHRY, CDR2 SYGVKD. Here the CDR3 reads CAISESRGQETQYF. CDR3 coding DNA: TGTGCCATCAGTGAGAGTCGGGGGCAAGAGACCCAGTACTTC.

V and J are TRBV18 and TRBJ2-2; a weak D match, TRBD1 (5 bases). The CDR3 loop spans 15 amino acids. Trimming pared 2 bases from V and 1 base from J, leaving 8 bases between. The germline CDR1 and CDR2 sequences are KGHSH and LQKENI. CDR3 coding DNA: TGTGCCAGCTCACCAATTGGACAGAACACCGGGGAGCTGTTTTTT. It specifies CASSPIGQNTGELFF.

This chain uses TRBV7-6 with TRBJ1-1; 7 positions match TRBD1. The CDR3 extends over 14 amino acids. After removal of 3 bases from V and 5 bases from J, the junction contained 6 bases not matched to a gene. Germline assignment: CDR1 SGHVS and CDR2 FNYEAQ. Here the CDR3 reads CASSLGQGETEAFF. The CDR3 DNA sequence: TGTGCCAGCAGCTTGGGTCAGGGGGAGACTGAAGCTTTCTTT.

The genes are TRBV7-9 and TRBJ1-3; D gene unclear. This CDR3 comprises 15 residues. Germline CDR1 SEHNR, CDR2 FQNEAQ (reference sequence). The V end was cut by 2 bases, the J end by 2 bases, with 10 bases between. In nucleotides, the CDR3 is TGTGCCAGCAGCTTATCAATGAGTACTGGAAACACCATATATTTT. This encodes CASSLSMSTGNTIYF.

DNA for the CDR3: TGTGCCAGCAACGGGGATTGGGGTGAGCAGTTCTTC. This codes for CASNGDWGEQFF. The chain is built from TRBV2 and TRBJ2-1; tentatively, D is TRBD2 (5 bases). This CDR3 has 12 amino acids. V was clipped by 7 bases and J by 9 bases, with 13 bases between them. Germline CDR1 is SNHLY and CDR2 is FYNNEI.

The V gene is TRBV11-1, the J gene TRBJ2-1, with 7 bases aligning to TRBD2. The germline CDR1 and CDR2 sequences are SGHAT and FQDESV (reference sequence). V was clipped by 5 bases and J by 3 bases; unmatched bases: 4. The CDR3 has 14 residues. CDR3 amino acids: CASSELAVYNEQFF. CDR3 bases: TGTGCCAGCAGCGAGCTAGCGGTCTACAATGAGCAGTTCTTC.

Worth noting for this clone: The sample carries other DNA sequences with the same CDR3. This sequence joins TRBV5-1 and TRBJ2-1; 11 nucleotides match TRBD2. Germline lookup yields CDR1 SGHRS and CDR2 YFSETQ. Losses at the gene ends were 1 base for V and 6 bases for J; bases not matched to a gene: 0. The length of the CDR3 is 14 residues. The CDR3 sequence is CASSLTSGSNEQFF. The CDR3 bases are TGCGCCAGCAGCTTGACTAGCGGGAGCAATGAGCAGTTCTTC.

The chain combines TRBV6-6 with TRBJ2-3; 11 nucleotides line up with TRBD1. Germline V gene sequence: CDR1 MNHNY, CDR2 SVGAGI (reference sequence). The J segment lost 11 bases and the V segment lost 1 base, leaving 5 bases of the junction unmatched. This CDR3 has 14 residues. CDR3 protein: CASSYLGTGGEQYF. In nucleotides, the CDR3 is TGTGCCAGCAGTTACTTGGGGACAGGGGGAGAGCAGTATTTT.

The genes are TRBV5-4 and TRBJ2-5, with 10 positions matching TRBD1. The CDR3 contains 16 residues. V trimming: 2 bases; J trimming: 3 bases; junction bases outside the gene matches: 7. Germline values: CDR1 SGHNT, CDR2 YYREEE (reference sequence). The CDR3: CASSFPLGQGKETQYF. The CDR3 bases are TGTGCCAGCAGCTTCCCGTTGGGACAGGGGAAAGAGACCCAGTACTTC.